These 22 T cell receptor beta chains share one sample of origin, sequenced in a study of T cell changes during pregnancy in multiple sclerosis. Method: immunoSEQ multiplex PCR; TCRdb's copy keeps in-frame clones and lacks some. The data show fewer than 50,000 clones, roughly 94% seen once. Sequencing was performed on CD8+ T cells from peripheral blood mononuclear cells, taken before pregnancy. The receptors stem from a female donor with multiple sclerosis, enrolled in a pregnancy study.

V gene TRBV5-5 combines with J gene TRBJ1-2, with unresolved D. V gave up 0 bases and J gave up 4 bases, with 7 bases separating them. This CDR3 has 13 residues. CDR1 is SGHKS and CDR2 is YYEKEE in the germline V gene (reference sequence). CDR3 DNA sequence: TGTGCCAGCAGCTTGGGAACAGTCTATGGCTACACCTTC. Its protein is CASSLGTVYGYTF. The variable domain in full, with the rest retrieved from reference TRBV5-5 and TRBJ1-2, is DAGVTQSPTHLIKTRGQQVTLRCSPISGHKSVSWYQQVLGQGPQFIFQYYEKEERGRGNFPDRFSARQFPNYSSELNVNALLLGDSALYLCASSLGTVYGYTFGSGTRLTVV.

The CDR3 DNA reads as TGTGCCAGCAACCCATCTAACAGGGGGAGGGACACTGAAGCTTTCTTT. Protein sequence: CASNPSNRGRDTEAFF. V gene TRBV2 combines with J gene TRBJ1-1; 8 nucleotides line up with TRBD1. Germline lookup yields CDR1 SNHLY and CDR2 FYNNEI. V gave up 7 bases and J gave up 3 bases; unmatched junction bases: 13. The CDR3 has 16 amino acids. Based on the CDR3 plus reference TRBV2 and TRBJ1-1, the full variable domain is EPEVTQTPSHQVTQMGQEVILRCVPISNHLYFYWYRQILGQKVEFLVSFYNNEISEKSEIFDDQFSVERPDGSNFTLKIRSTKLEDSAMYFCASNPSNRGRDTEAFFGQGTRLTVV.

This chain's CDR3 is CASSVVAALTDTQYF. CDR3 sequence (DNA): TGTGCCAGCAGCGTCGTAGCCGCCCTCACAGATACGCAGTATTTT. The chain has TRBV7-2 and TRBJ2-3; D uncertain. Germline CDR1 and CDR2: SGHTA and FQGNSA. The CDR3 runs 15 residues. V lost 5 bases and J 2 bases, leaving 14 bases between the germline ends.

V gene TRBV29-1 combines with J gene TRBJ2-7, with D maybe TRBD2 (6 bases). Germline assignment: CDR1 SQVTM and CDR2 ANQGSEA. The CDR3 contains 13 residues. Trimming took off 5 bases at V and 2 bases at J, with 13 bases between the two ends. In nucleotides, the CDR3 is TGCAGCGTTTTATACCGGGAGCCCTACGAGCAGTACTTC. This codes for CSVLYREPYEQYF.

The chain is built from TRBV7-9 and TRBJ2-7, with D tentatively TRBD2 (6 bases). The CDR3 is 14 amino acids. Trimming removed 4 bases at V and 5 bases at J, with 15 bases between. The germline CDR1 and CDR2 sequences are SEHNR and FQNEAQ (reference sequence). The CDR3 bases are TGTGCCAGCAGCTGGGACGGGAGTCCCAACGAGCAGTACTTC. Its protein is CASSWDGSPNEQYF.

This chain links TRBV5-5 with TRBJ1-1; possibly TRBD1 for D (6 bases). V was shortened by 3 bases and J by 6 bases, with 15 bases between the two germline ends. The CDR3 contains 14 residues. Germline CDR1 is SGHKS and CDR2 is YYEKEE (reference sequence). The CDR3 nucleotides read TGTGCCAGCAGCTCGGACAGAACCAAGCCTGAAGCTTTCTTT. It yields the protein CASSSDRTKPEAFF.

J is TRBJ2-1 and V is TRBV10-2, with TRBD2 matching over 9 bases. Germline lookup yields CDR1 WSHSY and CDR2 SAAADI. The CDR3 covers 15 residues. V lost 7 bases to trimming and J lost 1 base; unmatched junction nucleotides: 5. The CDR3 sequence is CASKGLAGSYNEQFF. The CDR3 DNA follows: TGCGCCAGCAAGGGGCTAGCGGGATCCTACAATGAGCAGTTCTTC.

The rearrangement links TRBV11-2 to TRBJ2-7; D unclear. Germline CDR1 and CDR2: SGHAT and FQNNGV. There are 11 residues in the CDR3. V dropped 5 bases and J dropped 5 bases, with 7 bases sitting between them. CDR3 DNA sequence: TGTGCCAGCAGCCACGGTAACGAGCAGTACTTC. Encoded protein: CASSHGNEQYF.

The CDR3 loop is CASSPGSGTRYEQYF. The CDR3 region has the DNA TGTGCCAGCAGCCCCGGGTCCGGGACTAGATACGAGCAGTACTTC. The chain is built from TRBV7-9 and TRBJ2-7; 8 bases fit TRBD2. The CDR3 is 15 amino acids. Germline CDR1 is SEHNR and CDR2 is FQNEAQ (reference sequence). Trimming at V came to 5 bases and at J to 4 bases, leaving 10 bases not matched to a gene.

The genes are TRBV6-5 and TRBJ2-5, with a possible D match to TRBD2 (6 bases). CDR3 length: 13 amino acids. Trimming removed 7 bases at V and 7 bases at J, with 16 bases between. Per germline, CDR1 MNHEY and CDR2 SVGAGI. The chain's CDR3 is CASIPGSGMTQYF. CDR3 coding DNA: TGTGCCAGCATTCCCGGGAGCGGCATGACCCAGTACTTC.

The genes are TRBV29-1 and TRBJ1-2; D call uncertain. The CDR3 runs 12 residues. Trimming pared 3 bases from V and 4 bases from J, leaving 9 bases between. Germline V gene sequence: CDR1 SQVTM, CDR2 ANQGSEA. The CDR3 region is CSVDRGLYGYTF. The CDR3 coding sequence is TGCAGCGTTGATCGAGGTCTCTATGGCTACACCTTC.

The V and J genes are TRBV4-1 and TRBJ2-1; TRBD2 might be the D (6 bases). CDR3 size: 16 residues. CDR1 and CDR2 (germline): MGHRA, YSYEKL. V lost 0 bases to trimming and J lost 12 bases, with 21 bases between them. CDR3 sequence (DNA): TGCGCCAGCAGCCAAGATTCGAGTGAGTCGGGAGAGGGGCAGTTCTTC. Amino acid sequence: CASSQDSSESGEGQFF.

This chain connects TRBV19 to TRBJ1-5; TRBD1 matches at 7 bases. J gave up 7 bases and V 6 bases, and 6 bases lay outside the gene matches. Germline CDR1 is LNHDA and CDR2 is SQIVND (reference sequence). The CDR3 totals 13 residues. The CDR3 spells CASSLQGIQPQHF. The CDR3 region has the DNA TGTGCCAGTAGCCTACAGGGGATCCAGCCCCAGCATTTT.

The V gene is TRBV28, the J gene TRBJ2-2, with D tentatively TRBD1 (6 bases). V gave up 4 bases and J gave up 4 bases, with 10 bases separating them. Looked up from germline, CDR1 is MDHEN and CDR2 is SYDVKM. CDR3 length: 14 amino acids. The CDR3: CASSYRVITGELFF. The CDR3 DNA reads TGTGCCAGCAGTTACAGGGTCATCACCGGGGAGCTGTTTTTT.

CDR3 nucleotide sequence: TGTGCCAGTAGTATAGGTTCTTTAACCGGGGAGCTGTTTTTT. This gives the protein CASSIGSLTGELFF. The rearrangement links TRBV19 to TRBJ2-2; D not certain. Trimming removed 1 base from V and 5 bases from J, with 8 bases in between. The CDR3 contains 14 residues. The germline V gene has CDR1 LNHDA and CDR2 SQIVND (reference sequence).

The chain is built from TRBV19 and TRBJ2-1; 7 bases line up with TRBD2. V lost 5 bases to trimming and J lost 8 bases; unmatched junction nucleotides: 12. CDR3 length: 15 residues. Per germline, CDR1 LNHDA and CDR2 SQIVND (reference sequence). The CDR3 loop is CASSFGAGEFYEQFF. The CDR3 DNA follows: TGTGCCAGTAGTTTTGGTGCGGGAGAGTTCTATGAGCAGTTCTTC. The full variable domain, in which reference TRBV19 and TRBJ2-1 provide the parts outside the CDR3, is DGGITQSPKYLFRKEGQNVTLSCEQNLNHDAMYWYRQDPGQGLRLIYYSQIVNDFQKGDIAEGYSVSREKKESFPLTVTSAQKNPTAFYLCASSFGAGEFYEQFFGPGTRLTVL.

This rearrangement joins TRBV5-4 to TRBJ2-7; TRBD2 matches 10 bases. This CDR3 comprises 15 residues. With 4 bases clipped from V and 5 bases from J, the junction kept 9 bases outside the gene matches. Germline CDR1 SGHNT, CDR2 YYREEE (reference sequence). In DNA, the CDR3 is TGTGCCAGCAGCCTTAAGCGGGAGGGCCCCCACGAGCAGTACTTC. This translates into CASSLKREGPHEQYF.

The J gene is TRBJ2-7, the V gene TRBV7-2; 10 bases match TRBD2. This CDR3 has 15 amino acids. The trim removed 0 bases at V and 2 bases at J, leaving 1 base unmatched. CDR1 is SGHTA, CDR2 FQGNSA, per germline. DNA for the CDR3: TGTGCCAGCAGCTTAGCGCTAGCGGGGGCCTACGAGCAGTACTTC. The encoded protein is CASSLALAGAYEQYF.

CDR3 residues: CASSSGRWGDGYTF. CDR3 nucleotide sequence: TGTGCCAGCAGTTCCGGACGGTGGGGCGATGGCTACACCTTC. The gene calls are TRBV6-5 and TRBJ1-2, with D perhaps TRBD1 (5 bases). Germline V CDR1 and CDR2: MNHEY, SVGAGI. CDR3 size: 14 residues. Trimming removed 4 bases from V and 6 bases from J, with 15 bases in between.

The CDR3 nucleotides read TGTGCCAGCAGCCAGCTAGCGGCCACCGGGGAGCTGTTTTTT. This translates into CASSQLAATGELFF. V gene TRBV4-2 combines with J gene TRBJ2-2, with 7 bases identical to TRBD2. CDR3 length equals 14 residues. Per the germline V gene, CDR1 is LGHNA and CDR2 is YNFKEQ. J gave up 4 bases and V 3 bases, and 2 bases lay outside the gene matches.

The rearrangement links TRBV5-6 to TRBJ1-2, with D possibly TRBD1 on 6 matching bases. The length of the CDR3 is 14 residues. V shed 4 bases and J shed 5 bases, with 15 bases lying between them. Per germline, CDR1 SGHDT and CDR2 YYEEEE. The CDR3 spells CASSHLGQTYGYTF. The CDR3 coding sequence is TGTGCCAGCAGCCATCTCGGACAGACATATGGCTACACCTTC.

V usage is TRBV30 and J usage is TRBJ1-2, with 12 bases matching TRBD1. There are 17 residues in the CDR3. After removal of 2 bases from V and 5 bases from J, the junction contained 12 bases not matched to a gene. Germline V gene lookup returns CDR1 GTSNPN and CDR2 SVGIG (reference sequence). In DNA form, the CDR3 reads TGTGCCTGGAGTAGTTACCCCGGGACAGGGGGCCGGTATGGCTACACCTTC. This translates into CAWSSYPGTGGRYGYTF.